The rows below give T cell receptor beta chains drawn from one sample of a study of OX40 agonist ivuxolimab in advanced cancers. Produced via immunoSEQ multiplex PCR; TCRdb's table is partial and in-frame only. The sample includes around 60,000 clones, 92% seen only once; the top ten take roughly 25%. Source: CD4+ or CD8+ T cells sorted from blood, taken in a trial of the OX40 agonist ivuxolimab. These receptors all come from an adult with an advanced solid tumor such as melanoma, head and neck, liver or kidney cancer. Both conserved end residues are part of each CDR3. D genes are given only for firm matches. Not all rows give a size; the values are once, few, many and, for expanded clones, a class.

D: NA
J: TRBJ2-3
size: NA
V: TRBV11-2
length: 15
DNA: TGTGCCAGCAGCTCTCCCGGGCCAGCGGGAGATACGCAGTATTTT
CDR3: CASSSPGPAGDTQYF

D: NA
J: TRBJ2-1
size: NA
V: TRBV18
length: 14
DNA: TGTGCCAGCTCCCTCACAGGGGGGGGAAATGAGCAGTTCTTC
CDR3: CASSLTGGGNEQFF

D: NA
J: TRBJ1-1
size: NA
V: TRBV5-4
length: 15
DNA: TGTGCCAGCAGCCAACAGGGCTTCGGGAACACTGAAGCTTTCTTT
CDR3: CASSQQGFGNTEAFF

D: TRBD2
J: TRBJ2-7
size: NA
V: TRBV6-6
length: 14
DNA: TGTGCCAGCAGCCCTTTAGCGGGAGTGCCGGAGCAGTACTTC
CDR3: CASSPLAGVPEQYF

D: NA
J: TRBJ2-7
size: NA
V: TRBV6-5
length: 14
DNA: TGTGCCAGCAGTTACTCACGAGGGTTCTACGAGCAGTACTTC
CDR3: CASSYSRGFYEQYF

D: NA
J: TRBJ2-1
size: NA
V: TRBV14
length: 15
DNA: TGTGCCAGCAGCCAAGTAGGGCGGGGCATGAATGAGCAGTTCTTC
CDR3: CASSQVGRGMNEQFF

D: NA
J: TRBJ1-2
size: NA
V: TRBV27
length: 13
DNA: TGTGCCAGCAGTTCTACGACAGACTATGGCTACACCTTC
CDR3: CASSSTTDYGYTF

D: TRBD2
J: TRBJ2-1
size: NA
V: TRBV11-3
length: 16
DNA: TGTGCCAGCAGCTCCCGACTAGCGGGATGGTTTAATGAGCAGTTCTTC
CDR3: CASSSRLAGWFNEQFF

D: NA
J: TRBJ2-7
size: NA
V: TRBV28
length: 15
DNA: TGTGCCAGCAGTCCCCGGGGGACCCTATCCTACGAGCAGTACTTC
CDR3: CASSPRGTLSYEQYF

D: NA
J: TRBJ2-2
size: NA
V: TRBV29-1
length: 12
DNA: TGCAGCGGCCTGGGAGGTACCGGGGAGCTGTTTTTT
CDR3: CSGLGGTGELFF

D: NA
J: TRBJ2-1
size: NA
V: TRBV27
length: 11
DNA: TGTGCCAGCAAAGAGGGGCCTGAGCAGTTCTTC
CDR3: CASKEGPEQFF

D: TRBD1
J: TRBJ2-7
size: NA
V: TRBV25-1
length: 15
DNA: TGTGCCAGCAGCTGGGGACAGTCATCCTCCTACGAGCAGTACTTC
CDR3: CASSWGQSSSYEQYF

D: NA
J: TRBJ2-3
size: NA
V: TRBV9
length: 14
DNA: TGTGCCAGCAGCGTAGCGGGAGCGGTAGATACGCAGTATTTT
CDR3: CASSVAGAVDTQYF

D: NA
J: TRBJ2-3
size: NA
V: TRBV4-1
length: 16
DNA: TGCGCCAGCAGCCAAGATCCGGGAGTGGGCACAGATACGCAGTATTTT
CDR3: CASSQDPGVGTDTQYF

D: NA
J: TRBJ1-1
size: NA
V: TRBV29-1
length: 12
DNA: TGCAGCGTCCCATTGGGGAACACTGAAGCTTTCTTT
CDR3: CSVPLGNTEAFF

D: NA
J: TRBJ2-3
size: NA
V: TRBV9
length: 15
DNA: TGTGCCAGCAGCCCTGAAGGGGTCAAAACAGATACGCAGTATTTT
CDR3: CASSPEGVKTDTQYF

D: NA
J: TRBJ2-5
size: once
V: TRBV16
length: 12
DNA: TGTGCCAGCAGCCCAGAGGAAGAGACCCAGTACTTC
CDR3: CASSPEEETQYF

D: NA
J: TRBJ2-2
size: NA
V: TRBV27
length: 14
DNA: TGTGCCAGCAGTTTATACGCTAGCACCGGGGAGCTGTTTTTT
CDR3: CASSLYASTGELFF

D: NA
J: TRBJ2-7
size: NA
V: TRBV4-1
length: 13
DNA: TGCGCCAGCAGCCACGACAGAAACTACGAGCAGTACTTC
CDR3: CASSHDRNYEQYF

D: TRBD1
J: TRBJ2-5
size: NA
V: TRBV10-2
length: 14
DNA: TGCGCCAGCAGCGGGACAGTCCGACAAGAGACCCAGTACTTC
CDR3: CASSGTVRQETQYF

D: TRBD1
J: TRBJ2-7
size: NA
V: TRBV9
length: 15
DNA: TGTGCCAGCAGCTCCTCTGGGACAGGGCTGAACGAGCAGTACTTC
CDR3: CASSSSGTGLNEQYF

D: NA
J: TRBJ1-5
size: NA
V: TRBV27
length: 13
DNA: TGTGCCAGCAGTTTAGTTGGCAATCAGCCCCAGCATTTT
CDR3: CASSLVGNQPQHF

D: NA
J: TRBJ1-4
size: NA
V: TRBV30
length: 12
DNA: TGTGCCTGGAGTGTAACGGGGGAAAAACTGTTTTTT
CDR3: CAWSVTGEKLFF

D: TRBD1
J: TRBJ1-4
size: NA
V: TRBV4-1
length: 14
DNA: TGCGCCAGCAGCCAAGGGACAGGGGACGAGAAACTGTTTTTT
CDR3: CASSQGTGDEKLFF

D: NA
J: TRBJ1-5
size: few
V: TRBV5-1
length: 13
DNA: TGCGCCAGCAGCTACCAGGTGGGTCAGCCCCAGCATTTT
CDR3: CASSYQVGQPQHF

D: TRBD2
J: TRBJ2-3
size: NA
V: TRBV4-3
length: 15
DNA: TGCGCCAGCAGCCAAGATCGCCGGGGGGCAGATACGCAGTATTTT
CDR3: CASSQDRRGADTQYF

D: NA
J: TRBJ1-2
size: NA
V: TRBV5-4
length: 14
DNA: TGTGCCAGCAGCCCGGATGCAGGGGCGGGTGGCTACACCTTC
CDR3: CASSPDAGAGGYTF

D: TRBD2
J: TRBJ2-7
size: NA
V: TRBV5-4
length: 12
DNA: TGTGCCAGCAGCTGGGGGGGGAACGAGCAGTACTTC
CDR3: CASSWGGNEQYF

D: NA
J: TRBJ2-6
size: NA
V: TRBV4-3
length: 19
DNA: TGCGCCAGCAGCCAAGGCCAAGGGTCCTATGGGTCTGGGGCCAACGTCCTGACTTTC
CDR3: CASSQGQGSYGSGANVLTF

D: NA
J: TRBJ2-3
size: NA
V: TRBV9
length: 13
DNA: TGTGCCAGCAGCTTCGGATACGGACAAGCGCAGTATTTT
CDR3: CASSFGYGQAQYF

D: TRBD2
J: TRBJ2-5
size: NA
V: TRBV6-1
length: 16
DNA: TGTGCCAGCAGTGAATCGACTAGCGGGATTAAAGAGACCCAGTACTTC
CDR3: CASSESTSGIKETQYF

D: NA
J: TRBJ2-7
size: NA
V: TRBV18
length: 12
DNA: TGTGCCAGCTCACCTCCGGGGTACGAGCAGTACTTC
CDR3: CASSPPGYEQYF

D: NA
J: TRBJ2-3
size: NA
V: TRBV28
length: 13
DNA: TGTGCCAGCAGTCCCCCGGGCCCACATACGCAGTATTTT
CDR3: CASSPPGPHTQYF

D: TRBD2
J: TRBJ2-1
size: NA
V: TRBV29-1
length: 13
DNA: TGCAGCGTCCGGGGGGGCTCCTACAATGAGCAGTTCTTC
CDR3: CSVRGGSYNEQFF

D: NA
J: TRBJ1-5
size: NA
V: TRBV30
length: 15
DNA: TGTGCCTGGAGTCGCTTGGGCAGGGATAATCAGCCCCAGCATTTT
CDR3: CAWSRLGRDNQPQHF